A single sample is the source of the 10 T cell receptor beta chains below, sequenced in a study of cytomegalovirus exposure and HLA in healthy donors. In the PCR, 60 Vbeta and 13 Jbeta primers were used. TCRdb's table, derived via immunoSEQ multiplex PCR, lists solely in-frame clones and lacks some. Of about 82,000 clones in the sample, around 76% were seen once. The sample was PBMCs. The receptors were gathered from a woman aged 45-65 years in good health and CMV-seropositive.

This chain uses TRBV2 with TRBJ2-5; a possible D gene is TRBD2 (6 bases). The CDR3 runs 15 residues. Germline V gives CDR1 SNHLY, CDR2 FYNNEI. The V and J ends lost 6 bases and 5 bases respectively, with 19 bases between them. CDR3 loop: CASSSSGDEGETQYF. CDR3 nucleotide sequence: TGTGCCAGCAGCTCGTCGGGGGACGAAGGGGAGACCCAGTACTTC. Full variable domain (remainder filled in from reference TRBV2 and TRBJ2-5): EPEVTQTPSHQVTQMGQEVILRCVPISNHLYFYWYRQILGQKVEFLVSFYNNEISEKSEIFDDQFSVERPDGSNFTLKIRSTKLEDSAMYFCASSSSGDEGETQYFGPGTRLLVL.

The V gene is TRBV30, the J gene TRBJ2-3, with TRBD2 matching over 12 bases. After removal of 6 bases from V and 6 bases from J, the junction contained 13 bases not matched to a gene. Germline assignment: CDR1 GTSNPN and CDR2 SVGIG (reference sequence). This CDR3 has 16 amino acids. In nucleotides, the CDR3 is TGTGCCTGTTATGGGGCTAGCGGGAGGGCATGGGATACGCAGTATTTT. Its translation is CACYGASGRAWDTQYF.

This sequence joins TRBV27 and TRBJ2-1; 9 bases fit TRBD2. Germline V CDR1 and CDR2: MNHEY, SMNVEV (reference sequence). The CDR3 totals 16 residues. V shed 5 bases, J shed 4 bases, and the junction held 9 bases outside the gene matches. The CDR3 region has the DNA TGTGCCAGCAGTCGTTTAGCGGGAGAGCGATACAATGAGCAGTTCTTC. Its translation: CASSRLAGERYNEQFF.

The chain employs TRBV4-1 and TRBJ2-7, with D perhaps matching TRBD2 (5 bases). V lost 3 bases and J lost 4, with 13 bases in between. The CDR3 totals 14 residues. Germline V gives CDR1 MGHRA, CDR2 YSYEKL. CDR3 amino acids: CASSQEVGVYEQYF. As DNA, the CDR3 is TGCGCCAGCAGCCAGGAGGTTGGGGTTTACGAGCAGTACTTC.

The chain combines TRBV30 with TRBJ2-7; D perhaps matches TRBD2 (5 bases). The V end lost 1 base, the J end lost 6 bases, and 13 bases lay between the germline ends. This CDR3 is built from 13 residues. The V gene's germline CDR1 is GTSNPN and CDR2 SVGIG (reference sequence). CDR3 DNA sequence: TGTGCCTGGAGTGAGTCAGCGGCCCGCGAGCAGTACTTC. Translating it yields CAWSESAAREQYF.

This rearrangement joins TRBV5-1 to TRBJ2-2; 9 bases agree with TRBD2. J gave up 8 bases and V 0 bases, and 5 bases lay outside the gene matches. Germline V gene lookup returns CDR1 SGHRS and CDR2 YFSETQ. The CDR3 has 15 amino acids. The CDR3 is CASSLEASGTGELFF. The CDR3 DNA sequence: TGCGCCAGCAGCTTGGAGGCTAGCGGGACGGGGGAGCTGTTTTTT. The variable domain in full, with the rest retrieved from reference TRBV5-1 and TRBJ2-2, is KAGVTQTPRYLIKTRGQQVTLSCSPISGHRSVSWYQQTPGQGLQFLFEYFSETQRNKGNFPGRFSGRQFSNSRSEMNVSTLELGDSALYLCASSLEASGTGELFFGEGSRLTVL.

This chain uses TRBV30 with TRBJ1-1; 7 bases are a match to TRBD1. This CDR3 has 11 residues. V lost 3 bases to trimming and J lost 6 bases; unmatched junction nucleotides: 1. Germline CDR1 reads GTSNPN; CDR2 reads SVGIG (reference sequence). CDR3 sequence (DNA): TGTGCCTGGAGGACAGGGCCTGAAGCTTTCTTT. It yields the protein CAWRTGPEAFF.

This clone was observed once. CDR3 in amino acids: CASSQAGQFNEKLFF. The CDR3 nucleotides are TGTGCCAGCAGCCAGGCAGGGCAGTTTAATGAAAAACTGTTTTTT. This sequence joins TRBV9 and TRBJ1-4; the D gene is possibly TRBD1 (5 bases). Germline CDR1 and CDR2: SGDLS and YYNGEE. The CDR3 spans 15 residues. V was shortened by 4 bases and J by 4 bases, with 14 bases between the two germline ends.

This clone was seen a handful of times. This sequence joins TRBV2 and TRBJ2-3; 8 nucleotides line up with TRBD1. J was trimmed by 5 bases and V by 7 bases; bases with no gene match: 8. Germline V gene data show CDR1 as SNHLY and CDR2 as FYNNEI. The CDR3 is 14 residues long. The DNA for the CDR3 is TGTGCCAGCATATCCGAGACAGGGGAAGATACGCAGTATTTT. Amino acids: CASISETGEDTQYF. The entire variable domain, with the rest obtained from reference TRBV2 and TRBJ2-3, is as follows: EPEVTQTPSHQVTQMGQEVILRCVPISNHLYFYWYRQILGQKVEFLVSFYNNEISEKSEIFDDQFSVERPDGSNFTLKIRSTKLEDSAMYFCASISETGEDTQYFGPGTRLTVL.

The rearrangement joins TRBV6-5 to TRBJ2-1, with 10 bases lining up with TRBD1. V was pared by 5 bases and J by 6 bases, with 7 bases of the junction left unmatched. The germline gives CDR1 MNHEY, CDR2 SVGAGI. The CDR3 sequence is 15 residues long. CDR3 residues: CASSADRGLSNEQFF. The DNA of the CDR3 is TGTGCCAGCAGTGCTGACAGGGGGCTGAGCAATGAGCAGTTCTTC.